These T cell receptor beta chains were read from a single sample in a study of tumor T cells in aggressive B-cell lymphoma. Method: immunoSEQ multiplex PCR; TCRdb's copy keeps in-frame clones and lacks some. The sample lists around 10,000 clones; about 90% were seen once. Sequenced: tumor tissue. The receptors shown here come from an adult with diffuse large B cell lymphoma. Each CDR3 is given with its conserved first and last residue. A D gene is named only where the DNA matches it firmly. Part of the rows lack a size; the others show once, few, many or a class for expanded clones.

TRBJ1-5	NA	NA	TRBV19	TGTGCCAGTAGTATGGGCTTAAGCAATCAGCCCCAGCATTTT	CASSMGLSNQPQHF
TRBJ2-4	NA	NA	TRBV6-5	TGTGCCAGCAGTGCGGGACGGAAAAACATTCAGTACTTC	CASSAGRKNIQYF
TRBJ1-2	NA	NA	TRBV4-1	TGCGCCAGCAGCCAAGATGCCGGGGGCTACACCTTC	CASSQDAGGYTF
TRBJ1-4	NA	NA	TRBV30	TGTGCCTGGAGTGCCTCAGGAGAAAAACTGTTTTTT	CAWSASGEKLFF
TRBJ1-6	TRBD1	NA	TRBV2	TGTGCCAGCACAGACAGGGAGGCAAATTCACCCCTCCACTTT	CASTDREANSPLHF
TRBJ1-3	NA	NA	TRBV7-6	TGTGCCAGCAGCTCCTCGCATCCGTTCGGTGGAAACACCATATATTTT	CASSSSHPFGGNTIYF
TRBJ2-7	NA	NA	TRBV30	TGTGCCTGGAATAGGGGTTCCCTCGAGCAGTACTTC	CAWNRGSLEQYF
TRBJ1-2	NA	once	TRBV9	TGTGCCAGCAGCGACAAGGACCTAACGGCAGGACTCTCTAACTATGGCTACACCTTC	CASSDKDLTAGLSNYGYTF
TRBJ2-7	TRBD1	NA	TRBV2	TGTGCCAGCAGGGGTCCGGGACAGGGCTACGAGCAGTACTTC	CASRGPGQGYEQYF
TRBJ2-6	NA	once	TRBV5-1	TGCGCCAGCAGGCCCTTTCAGGGGTCTGGGGCCAACGTCCTGACTTTC	CASRPFQGSGANVLTF
TRBJ1-3	TRBD1	NA	TRBV7-8	TGTGCCAGCAGCCGAGACAGGGCGCTTGGAAACACCATATATTTT	CASSRDRALGNTIYF
TRBJ2-6	NA	NA	TRBV6-1	TGTGCCAGCAGAGAGAGGGCCGGGGCCAACGTCCTGACTTTC	CASRERAGANVLTF
TRBJ2-3	NA	NA	TRBV9	TGTGCCAGCAGCGTAGGGGCCAGGCCAGATACGCAGTATTTT	CASSVGARPDTQYF
TRBJ2-3	TRBD2	NA	TRBV7-6	TGTGCCAGCAGCTCGGGACTAGCGGCACCTAGCACAGATACGCAGTATTTT	CASSSGLAAPSTDTQYF
TRBJ2-7	TRBD1	NA	TRBV9	TGTGCCAGCACCCCCCCCGGGACAGGGAGCTCCTACGAGCAGTACTTC	CASTPPGTGSSYEQYF
TRBJ1-5	TRBD1	NA	TRBV18	TGTGCCAGCTCACCATTCCGTTTTGACAGGGGAGTAATTCAGCCCCAGCATTTT	CASSPFRFDRGVIQPQHF
TRBJ2-1	NA	NA	TRBV10-3	TGTGCCATCAGTGAGTCCGGACTTTCCAATGAGCAGTTCTTC	CAISESGLSNEQFF
TRBJ1-2	TRBD1	once	TRBV27	TGTGCCAGCAGTTTCGGGACAGGGGGTAAAGGCTACACCTTC	CASSFGTGGKGYTF
TRBJ2-1	NA	NA	TRBV15	TGTGCCACCAGTGGGACACAAACCTACAATGAGCAGTTCTTC	CATSGTQTYNEQFF
TRBJ2-5	NA	NA	TRBV7-8	TGTGCCAGCAGCTTAGCGCAGCAGGTGGGGGGAGTAGAGACCCAGTACTTC	CASSLAQQVGGVETQYF
TRBJ2-1	NA	NA	TRBV2	TGCCTGATCGGGGAGAGGGCGTACAATGAGCAGTTCTTC	CLIGERAYNEQFF
TRBJ1-1	NA	NA	TRBV20-1	TGCAGTGCGACAGGGAACACTGAAGCTTTCTTT	CSATGNTEAFF
TRBJ2-7	NA	NA	TRBV30	TGTGCCTGCCAGGGACTTCGAAGCTCCTACGAGCAGTACTTC	CACQGLRSSYEQYF
TRBJ1-2	NA	NA	TRBV6-6	TGTGCCAGCAGTAGGGGGACACTTACAGGCTACACCTTC	CASSRGTLTGYTF
TRBJ1-6	NA	NA	TRBV9	TGTGCCAGCAGCGCCTCCAGAAGTTTCTCCTATAATTCACCCCTCCACTTT	CASSASRSFSYNSPLHF
TRBJ2-3	TRBD2	NA	TRBV6-4	TGTGCCAGCAGCGCTAGCGGGGGGGCAGATACGCAGTATTTT	CASSASGGADTQYF
TRBJ1-4	NA	NA	TRBV18	TGTGCCAGCTCACCGCGCCATAACCATGAAAAACTGTTTTTT	CASSPRHNHEKLFF
TRBJ1-3	NA	NA	TRBV30	TGTGCCTGGAGTGTCGGGGGTCTTTCGATATATTTT	CAWSVGGLSIYF
TRBJ2-1	TRBD2	NA	TRBV4-1	TGCGCCAGCAGCCAAGCCTCTAGCGGCTACAATGAGCAGTTCTTC	CASSQASSGYNEQFF
TRBJ1-2	NA	NA	TRBV28	TGTGCCAGCACCACAACAGGCAACAGGGACACCGTGGGCTACACCTTC	CASTTTGNRDTVGYTF
TRBJ1-6	NA	NA	TRBV9	TGTGCCAGCAGCGGAGGCCCCAATTCACCCCTCCACTTT	CASSGGPNSPLHF
TRBJ1-1	NA	NA	TRBV11-1	TGTGCCAGCAGCTTCTCGGGGGGGAACACTGAAGCTTTCTTT	CASSFSGGNTEAFF
TRBJ2-1	NA	NA	TRBV7-6	TGTGCCAGCAGCTTGGGCGGGCTCCCGGGGCAGTTCTTC	CASSLGGLPGQFF
TRBJ2-3	NA	NA	TRBV5-4	TGTGCCAGCAGCCCCATAACGAGCGGCCGCCGGGATACACAGTATTTT	CASSPITSGRRDTQYF
TRBJ1-5	NA	NA	TRBV7-2	TGTGCCAGCAGCTTAGACTCCAATCAGCCCCAGCATTTT	CASSLDSNQPQHF
TRBJ2-7	NA	NA	TRBV7-3	TGTGCCAGCAGTCTCCACAGGGTTTCCAACGAGCAGTACTTC	CASSLHRVSNEQYF
TRBJ1-1	NA	NA	TRBV4-1	TGCGCCAGCAGCCAAAGCGCAGGGGTACACACTGAAGCTTTCTTT	CASSQSAGVHTEAFF
TRBJ1-3	NA	NA	TRBV27	TGTGCCAGCAGTTTATCGTCGGGGGGCCGCTCTGGAAACACCATATATTTT	CASSLSSGGRSGNTIYF
TRBJ1-4	TRBD1	NA	TRBV5-1	TGCGCCAGCAGCCGGGACAGGGGCCTCGAAAAACTGTTTTTT	CASSRDRGLEKLFF
TRBJ1-4	NA	NA	TRBV11-1	TGTGCCAGCAGCTTCGCAGTAGGCGGAAAACTGTTTTTT	CASSFAVGGKLFF
TRBJ1-5	NA	NA	TRBV6-5	TGTGCCAGCAGTTACTCTCCGGGGCAGCCCCAGCATTTT	CASSYSPGQPQHF
TRBJ1-2	NA	NA	TRBV7-9	TGTGCCAGCAGCTCCGGACAAGGACAGCTCTATGGCTACACCTTC	CASSSGQGQLYGYTF
TRBJ2-7	NA	NA	TRBV4-1	TGCGCCAGCAGCCAAGGGGAGGGGGACTACGAGCAGTACTTC	CASSQGEGDYEQYF
TRBJ2-3	TRBD1	NA	TRBV10-3	TGTGCCATCAGTGAGCACAGGGGGTCAGATACGCAGTATTTT	CAISEHRGSDTQYF
TRBJ2-7	NA	NA	TRBV19	TGTGCCAGTAGTGACAATGGATTGTTCTACGAGCAGTACTTC	CASSDNGLFYEQYF
TRBJ2-5	NA	NA	TRBV11-3	TGTGCCAGCAGCTTAGGAGTGGTGGAGACCCAGTACTTC	CASSLGVVETQYF
TRBJ2-2	NA	NA	TRBV27	TGTGCCAGCAGTTTGGCAGGGCCGGCCGGGGAGCTGTTTTTT	CASSLAGPAGELFF
TRBJ1-3	TRBD1	NA	TRBV18	TGTGCCAGCTCACCAAAACTTCAGGGGGTGTCTGGAAACACCATATATTTT	CASSPKLQGVSGNTIYF
TRBJ2-1	NA	NA	TRBV6-5	TGTGCCAGCAGTTACTCTCAGGAAGACGAGCAGTTCTTC	CASSYSQEDEQFF
TRBJ1-1	TRBD1	NA	TRBV2	TGTGCCAGCAGTGGCGACAGGGACGACACTGAAGCTTTCTTT	CASSGDRDDTEAFF
TRBJ2-5	TRBD1	once	TRBV7-8	TGTGCCAGCAGCTTAGCTGGGACAGTTCAAACCCAGTACTTC	CASSLAGTVQTQYF
TRBJ2-5	TRBD2	NA	TRBV7-8	TGTGCCAGCAGCTTAACTAGCGGACTTATGGGGGAGACCCAGTACTTC	CASSLTSGLMGETQYF
TRBJ1-4	NA	NA	TRBV18	TGTGCCAGCTCACCGGCGGAGCTCAATGAAAAACTGTTTTTT	CASSPAELNEKLFF
TRBJ2-1	NA	few	TRBV10-1	TGCGCCAGCAGTGAAGGGGCCTCCTACAATGAGCAGTTCTTC	CASSEGASYNEQFF
TRBJ2-5	NA	once	TRBV18	TGTGCCAGCTCAACGGACAGATTGTCAGAGACCCAGTACTTC	CASSTDRLSETQYF
TRBJ1-2	NA	NA	TRBV10-3	TGTGCCATCAGTGATGGAGACTATGGCTACACCTTC	CAISDGDYGYTF
TRBJ2-5	NA	NA	TRBV19	TGTGCCAGTAGTATCGGGGCGGGGACCCAAGAGACCCAGTACTTC	CASSIGAGTQETQYF
TRBJ1-3	NA	NA	TRBV7-8	TGTGCCAGCAGCTTAGTTCGCGCCAGGGTGGGAGGAAACACCATATATTTT	CASSLVRARVGGNTIYF
TRBJ1-5	NA	NA	TRBV7-2	TGTGCCAGCAGCCAGGGCTACAATCAGCCCCAGCATTTT	CASSQGYNQPQHF
TRBJ2-7	TRBD2	NA	TRBV19	TGTGCCAGTAGTACCCGGACTAGCGGGAGGTCATCCTACGAGCAGTACTTC	CASSTRTSGRSSYEQYF